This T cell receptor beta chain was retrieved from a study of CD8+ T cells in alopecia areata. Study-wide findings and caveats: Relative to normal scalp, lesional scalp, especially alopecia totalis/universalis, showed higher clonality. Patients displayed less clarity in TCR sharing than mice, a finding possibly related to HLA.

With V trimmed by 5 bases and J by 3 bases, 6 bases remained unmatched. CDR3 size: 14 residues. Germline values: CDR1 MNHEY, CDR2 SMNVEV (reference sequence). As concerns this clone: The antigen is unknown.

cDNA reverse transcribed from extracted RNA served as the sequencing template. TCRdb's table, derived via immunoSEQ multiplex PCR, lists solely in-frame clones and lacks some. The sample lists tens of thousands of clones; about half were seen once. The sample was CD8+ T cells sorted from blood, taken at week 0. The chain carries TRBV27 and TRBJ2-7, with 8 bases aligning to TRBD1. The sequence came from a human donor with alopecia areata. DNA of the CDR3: TGTGCCAGCAGTCCCCTCGACAGGGGCTACGAGCAGTACTTC. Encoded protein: CASSPLDRGYEQYF.